Detailed here is one T cell receptor (beta chain). What it recognizes is unknown. This entry is derived from a study of human T cells and chemical hapten exposure. General study points: It was expanded TCRs that formed significantly more large CDR3 similarity clusters than controls did.

The CDR3 length is 14 residues. CDR1 is LGHDT, CDR2 YNNKEL, per germline (reference sequence). The V and J ends lost 5 bases and 0 bases respectively, with 8 bases between them. Documented time point: pre-sensitization, week 0. As to treatment: therapeutic diphenylcyclopropenone sensitization with weekly scalp DPC. Library construction involved attaching unique molecular identifiers to individual cDNA molecules, which allowed quantitative, reproducible TCR counting. Original processing notes: TCRs per sample had a median of around 100,000 and ranged from about 23,224 to 700,000. TCRdb reprocessed the RACE reads via MiXCR and lists one record per CDR3 protein. TCRdb assigned the V and J calls; the authors' analysis was not used. Of about 260,000 distinct CDR3 sequences listed, more than 6.5% are singletons.

The genes are TRBV3-1 and TRBJ2-1, with D perhaps TRBD1 or TRBD2 (5 bases each). The sequence derives from a woman in her thirties or forties with alopecia areata. Some clones in this sample may be carry-over from other donors' samples. The sequenced sample was whole blood, obtained in connection with sensitization to the hapten diphenylcyclopropenone (DPC). The CDR3 sequence: CASSWGSSYNEQFF. CDR3 in DNA: TGTGCCAGCAGCTGGGGGAGCTCCTACAATGAGCAGTTCTTC.